The 8 T cell receptor beta chains given below trace back to one sample, sequenced in a study of post-analysis software for immune sequencing data. Every TCR beta cDNA library bore unique molecular identifiers. MiXCR, applied by TCRdb to the PCR reads, yields one record per CDR3 protein. The sample contains hundreds of thousands of distinct CDR3 sequences, more than 50% of which appear only once. These receptors have no identified antigens. Findings and caveats of the study: Elevated frequency relative to controls characterized roughly five TRBV segments in patients, TRBV5-6, TRBV5-1 and TRBV20-1 among them.

Source material: blood. These receptors were obtained from a girl between 2 and 10 years old with multiple sclerosis.

This clonotype was detected a few times. This chain uses TRBV12-3 or TRBV12-4 with TRBJ2-5, with 10 bases lining up with TRBD2. J was trimmed by 3 bases and V by 3 bases; bases with no gene match: 4. This CDR3 region has 15 residues. The CDR3 loop is CASSFGLAGEETQYF. In DNA form, the CDR3 reads TGTGCCAGCAGTTTTGGCCTAGCGGGGGAAGAGACCCAGTACTTC.

The genes are TRBV6-6 and TRBJ2-7; 7 bases agree with TRBD1. V lost 6 bases to trimming and J lost 7 bases; unmatched junction nucleotides: 9. The CDR3 is 13 residues long. Germline loops: CDR1 MNHNY, CDR2 SVGAGI (reference sequence). The CDR3 sequence is CASSNDRVREQYF. The CDR3 DNA reads TGTGCCAGCAGCAACGACAGGGTCCGGGAGCAGTACTTC.

This chain joins TRBV7-9 and TRBJ2-7; the D call may be TRBD1 or TRBD2 (5 bases each). The CDR3 is 16 amino acids. The germline V gene encodes CDR1 SEHNR and CDR2 FQNEAQ (reference sequence). The V end was cut by 5 bases, the J end by 0 bases, with 17 bases between. The CDR3 DNA reads TGTGCCAGCAGCCTATCAGTGGGGGTCAGCTCCTACGAGCAGTACTTC. As protein: CASSLSVGVSSYEQYF. Complete variable domain (other parts from reference TRBV7-9 and TRBJ2-7): DTGVSQNPRHKITKRGQNVTFRCDPISEHNRLYWYRQTLGQGPEFLTYFQNEAQLEKSRLLSDRFSAERPKGSFSTLEIQRTEQGDSAMYLCASSLSVGVSSYEQYFGPGTRLTVT.

The chain couples TRBV3-1 to TRBJ1-2; D gene uncertain. CDR3 length: 13 residues. CDR1 and CDR2 from the germline V gene are LGHDT and YNNKEL (reference sequence). V was trimmed by 1 base and J by 4 bases, leaving 7 bases between them. CDR3: CASSQARSYGYTF. Written as DNA, the CDR3 is TGTGCCAGCAGCCAAGCAAGAAGCTATGGCTACACCTTC.

This clonotype was detected only a few times. V usage is TRBV20-1 and J usage is TRBJ2-7, with D unresolved. Trimming pared 2 bases from V and 3 bases from J, leaving 11 bases between. Germline V gene lookup returns CDR1 DFQATT and CDR2 SNEGSKA (reference sequence). This CDR3 has 13 residues. The CDR3 DNA is TGCAGTGCTAGATATTCGGAATACTACGAGCAGTACTTC. It translates to CSARYSEYYEQYF.

The chain combines TRBV4-2 with TRBJ2-5; 9 nucleotides agree with TRBD1. V was pared by 0 bases and J by 5 bases, with 7 bases of the junction left unmatched. CDR1 and CDR2 from the germline V gene are LGHNA and YNFKEQ. The CDR3 has 16 residues. The CDR3, as DNA: TGTGCCAGCAGCCAAGAATACAGGGGGCTAGGGGAGACCCAGTACTTC. Translating gives CASSQEYRGLGETQYF.

The gene calls are TRBV15 and TRBJ2-7, with 13 bases matching TRBD2. Germline CDR1 reads LNHNV; CDR2 reads YYDKDF (reference sequence). This CDR3 region has 16 residues. The trim removed 3 bases at V and 2 bases at J, leaving 4 bases unmatched. CDR3 sequence (DNA): TGTGCCACCAGCAGCCCAGGACTAGCGGGAGCCTACGAGCAGTACTTC. This gives the protein CATSSPGLAGAYEQYF.

This clonotype came up many times. The junction departs from the called germline gene at one end, perhaps through a read error. V and J are TRBV5-1 and TRBJ2-3, with 7 bases fitting TRBD1. Germline assignment: CDR1 SGHRS and CDR2 YFSETQ. CDR3 length: 14 amino acids. The CDR3 DNA reads TGTGCCAGCAGCTTTGACAGGGGCACAGATACGCAGTATTTT. This codes for CASSFDRGTDTQYF.